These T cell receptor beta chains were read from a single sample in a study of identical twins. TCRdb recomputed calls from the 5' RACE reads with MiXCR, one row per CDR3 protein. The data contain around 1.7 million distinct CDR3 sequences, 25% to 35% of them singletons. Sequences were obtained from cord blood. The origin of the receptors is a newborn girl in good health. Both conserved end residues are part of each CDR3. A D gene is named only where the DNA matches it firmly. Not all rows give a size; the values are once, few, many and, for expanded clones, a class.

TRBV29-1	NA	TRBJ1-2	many	CSAADSYGYTF	TGCAGCGCCGCCGACAGCTATGGCTACACCTTC
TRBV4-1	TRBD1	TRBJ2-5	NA	CASSHRGQQETQYF	TGCGCCAGCAGCCATCGGGGACAGCAAGAGACCCAGTACTTC
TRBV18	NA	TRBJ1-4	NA	CASSPPGPTAGTNEKLFF	TGTGCCAGCTCACCACCGGGACCCACGGCGGGAACTAATGAAAAACTGTTTTTT
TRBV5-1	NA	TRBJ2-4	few	CASSLTTGYIQYF	TGCGCCAGCAGCTTGACTACAGGATATATTCAGTACTTC
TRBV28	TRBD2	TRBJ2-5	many	CASSLSGKVQETQYF	TGTGCCAGCAGCCTTAGCGGGAAAGTCCAAGAGACCCAGTACTTC
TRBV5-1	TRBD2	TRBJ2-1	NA	CASSLGGLAGGVVDEQFF	TGCGCCAGCAGCTTGGGGGGACTAGCGGGAGGAGTAGTAGATGAGCAGTTCTTC
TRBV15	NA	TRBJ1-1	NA	CATSRDPGVDTEAFF	TGTGCCACCAGCAGAGATCCTGGCGTGGACACTGAAGCTTTCTTT
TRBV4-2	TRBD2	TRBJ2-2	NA	CASSQDTSGNTGELFF	TGTGCCAGCAGCCAAGATACTAGCGGGAACACCGGGGAGCTGTTTTTT
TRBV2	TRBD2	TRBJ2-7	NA	CASSASGRSLYEQYF	TGTGCCAGCTCGGCTAGCGGGAGGTCCCTCTACGAGCAGTACTTC
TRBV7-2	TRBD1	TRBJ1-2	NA	CASSSRLGGDYGYTF	TGTGCCAGCAGCTCCAGACTAGGGGGCGACTATGGCTACACCTTC
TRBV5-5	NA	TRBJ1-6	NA	CASSLVARVDNSPLHF	TGTGCCAGCAGCTTGGTGGCCAGGGTCGATAATTCACCCCTCCACTTT
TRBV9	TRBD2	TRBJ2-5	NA	CASSVGAGAGNEQYF	TGTGCCAGCAGCGTAGGGGCGGGAGCGGGGAATGAGCAGTACTTC
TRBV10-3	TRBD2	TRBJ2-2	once	CAISEIPSGGTGELFF	TGTGCCATCAGTGAGATTCCTAGCGGGGGGACCGGGGAGCTGTTTTTT
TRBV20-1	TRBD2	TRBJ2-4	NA	CSADTGTSGGIAKNIQYF	TGCAGTGCGGACACCGGGACTAGCGGGGGGATAGCCAAAAACATTCAGTACTTC
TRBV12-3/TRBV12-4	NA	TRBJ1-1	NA	CASSLLWRMNTEAFF	TGTGCCAGCAGTTTACTCTGGCGGATGAACACTGAAGCTTTCTTT
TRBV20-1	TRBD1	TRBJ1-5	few	CSARGTADQPQHF	TGCAGTGCTAGGGGGACAGCTGACCAGCCCCAGCATTTT
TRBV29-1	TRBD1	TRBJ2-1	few	CSVEDWGGQDNEQFF	TGCAGCGTTGAAGATTGGGGCGGACAGGACAATGAGCAGTTCTTC
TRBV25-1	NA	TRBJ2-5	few	CASSDPGDRETQYF	TGTGCCAGCAGTGACCCAGGGGATAGGGAGACCCAGTACTTC
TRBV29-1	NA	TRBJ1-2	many	CSVVVGRDSPGYTF	TGCAGCGTTGTTGTTGGGAGAGACAGTCCTGGCTACACCTTC
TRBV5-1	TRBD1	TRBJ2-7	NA	CASSTRSSRDRPYEQYF	TGCGCCAGCAGCACCAGGTCTAGTAGGGACAGACCCTACGAGCAGTACTTC
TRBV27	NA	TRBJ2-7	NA	CASRTAGSPTYEQYF	TGTGCCAGCAGGACAGCAGGGAGTCCTACCTACGAGCAGTACTTC
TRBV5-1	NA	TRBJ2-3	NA	CASSLSGYHTDTQYF	TGCGCCAGCAGCTTGAGCGGGTACCACACAGATACGCAGTATTTT
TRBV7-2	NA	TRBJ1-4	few	CASREGSNEKLFF	TGTGCCAGCAGGGAGGGTTCTAATGAAAAACTGTTTTTT
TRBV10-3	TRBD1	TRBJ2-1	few	CAISEGDRNNEQFF	TGTGCCATCAGTGAGGGGGACAGAAACAATGAGCAGTTCTTC
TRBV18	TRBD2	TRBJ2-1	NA	CASSPLAGDWNEQFF	TGTGCCAGCTCACCCCTAGCGGGAGATTGGAATGAGCAGTTCTTC
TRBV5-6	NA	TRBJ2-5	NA	CASTHGAQTQYF	TGTGCCAGTACTCACGGGGCGCAGACCCAGTACTTC
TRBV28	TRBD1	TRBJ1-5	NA	CASSIPGGGYQPQHF	TGTGCCAGCAGCATTCCAGGGGGTGGTTATCAGCCCCAGCATTTT
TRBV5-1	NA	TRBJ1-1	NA	CASSLSPGWDTEAFF	TGCGCCAGCAGCTTGTCCCCGGGCTGGGACACTGAAGCTTTCTTT
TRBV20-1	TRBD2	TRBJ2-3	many	CSARDPGGTDTQYF	TGCAGTGCTAGAGATCCGGGAGGAACAGATACGCAGTATTTT
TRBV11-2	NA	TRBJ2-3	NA	CASRLIRDSRTDTQYF	TGTGCCAGCAGACTCATTCGGGACTCTCGCACAGATACGCAGTATTTT
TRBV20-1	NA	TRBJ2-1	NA	CSARDPAGAYAYNEQFF	TGCAGTGCTAGAGATCCGGCGGGGGCCTACGCCTACAATGAGCAGTTCTTC
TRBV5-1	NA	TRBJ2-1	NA	CASSPQGGTAIYNKQFF	TGCGCCAGCAGCCCGCAAGGCGGGACAGCCATCTACAATAAGCAGTTCTTC
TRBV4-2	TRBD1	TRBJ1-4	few	CASSARLDRGLLANEKLFF	TGTGCCAGCAGCGCCCGGTTGGACAGGGGCCTTTTAGCTAATGAAAAACTGTTTTTT
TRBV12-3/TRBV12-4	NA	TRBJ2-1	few	CASSFPVHSSYNEQFF	TGTGCCAGCAGCTTCCCAGTGCACAGCTCCTACAATGAGCAGTTCTTC
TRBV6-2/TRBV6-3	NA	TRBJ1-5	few	CASSYSTGDGHSNQPQHF	TGTGCCAGCAGTTACTCGACGGGGGACGGTCATAGCAATCAGCCCCAGCATTTT
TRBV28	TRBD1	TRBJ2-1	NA	CASSLDRRIYNEQFF	TGTGCCAGCAGTTTGGACAGGCGAATCTACAATGAGCAGTTCTTC
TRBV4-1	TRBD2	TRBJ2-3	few	CASSQDGLAGPTDTQYF	TGCGCCAGCAGCCAAGATGGGCTAGCGGGTCCCACAGATACGCAGTATTTT
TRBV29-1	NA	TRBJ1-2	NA	CSVTSADREYGYTF	TGCAGCGTGACGTCGGCGGACCGCGAGTATGGCTACACCTTC